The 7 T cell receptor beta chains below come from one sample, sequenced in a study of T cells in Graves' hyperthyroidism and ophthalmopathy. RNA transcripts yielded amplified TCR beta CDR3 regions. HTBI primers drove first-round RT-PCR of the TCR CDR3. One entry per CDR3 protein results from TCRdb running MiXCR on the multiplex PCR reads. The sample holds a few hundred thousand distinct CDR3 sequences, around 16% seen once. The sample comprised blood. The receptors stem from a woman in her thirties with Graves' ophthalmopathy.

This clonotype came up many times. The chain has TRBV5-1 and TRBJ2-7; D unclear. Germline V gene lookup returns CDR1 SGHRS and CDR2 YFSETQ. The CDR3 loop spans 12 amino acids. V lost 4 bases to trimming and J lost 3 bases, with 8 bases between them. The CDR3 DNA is TGCGCCAGCAGCCTAAAGGGCTACGAGCAGTACTTC. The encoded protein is CASSLKGYEQYF.

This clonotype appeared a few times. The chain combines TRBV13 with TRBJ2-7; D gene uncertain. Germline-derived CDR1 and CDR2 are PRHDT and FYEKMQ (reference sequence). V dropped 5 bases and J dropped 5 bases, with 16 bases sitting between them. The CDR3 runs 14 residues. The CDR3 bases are TGTGCCAGCAGCCCCTCATGGGTGGGCAACGAGCAGTACTTC. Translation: CASSPSWVGNEQYF.

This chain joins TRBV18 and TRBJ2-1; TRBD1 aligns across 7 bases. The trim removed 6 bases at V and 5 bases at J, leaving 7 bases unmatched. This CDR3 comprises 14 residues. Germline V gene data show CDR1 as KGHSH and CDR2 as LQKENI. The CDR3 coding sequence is TGTGCCAGCTCTCCAGACAGGGCCGACAATGAGCAGTTCTTC. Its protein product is CASSPDRADNEQFF.

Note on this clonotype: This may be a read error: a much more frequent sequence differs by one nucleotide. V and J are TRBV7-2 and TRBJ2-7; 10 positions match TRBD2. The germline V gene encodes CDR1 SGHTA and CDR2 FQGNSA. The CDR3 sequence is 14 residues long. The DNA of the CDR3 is TGTGCCAGCAGCTCTAGCGGGGGCTTTATGGAGCAGCACTTC. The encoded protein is CASSSSGGFMEQHF.

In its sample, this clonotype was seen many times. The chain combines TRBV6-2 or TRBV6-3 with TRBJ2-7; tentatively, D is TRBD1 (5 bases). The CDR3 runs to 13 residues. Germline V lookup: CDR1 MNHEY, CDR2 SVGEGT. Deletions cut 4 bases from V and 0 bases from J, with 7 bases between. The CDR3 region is CASSSDSSYEQYF. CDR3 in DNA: TGTGCCAGCAGTTCCGACAGCTCCTACGAGCAGTACTTC.

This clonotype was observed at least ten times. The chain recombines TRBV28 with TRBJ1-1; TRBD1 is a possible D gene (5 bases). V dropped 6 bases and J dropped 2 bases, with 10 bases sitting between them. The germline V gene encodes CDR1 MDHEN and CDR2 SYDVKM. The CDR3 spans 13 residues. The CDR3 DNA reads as TGTGCCAGCAGAATACAGGATAACACTGAAGCTTTCTTT. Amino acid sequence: CASRIQDNTEAFF.

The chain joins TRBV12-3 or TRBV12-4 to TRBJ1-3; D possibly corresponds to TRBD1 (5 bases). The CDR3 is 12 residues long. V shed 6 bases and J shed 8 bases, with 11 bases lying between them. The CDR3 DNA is TGTGCCAGCAGGGCAGGGAGCCACACCATATATTTT. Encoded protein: CASRAGSHTIYF.